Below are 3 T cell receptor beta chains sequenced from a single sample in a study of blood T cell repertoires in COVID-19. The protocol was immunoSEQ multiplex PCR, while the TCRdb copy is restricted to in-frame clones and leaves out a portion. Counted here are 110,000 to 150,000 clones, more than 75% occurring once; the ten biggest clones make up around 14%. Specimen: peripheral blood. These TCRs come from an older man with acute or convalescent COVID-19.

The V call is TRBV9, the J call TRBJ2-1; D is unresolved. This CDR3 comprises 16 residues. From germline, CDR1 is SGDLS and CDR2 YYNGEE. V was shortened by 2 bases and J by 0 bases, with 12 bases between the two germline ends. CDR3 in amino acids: CASSVTGSRSYNEQFF. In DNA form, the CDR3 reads TGTGCCAGCAGCGTGACCGGGTCGCGCTCCTACAATGAGCAGTTCTTC.

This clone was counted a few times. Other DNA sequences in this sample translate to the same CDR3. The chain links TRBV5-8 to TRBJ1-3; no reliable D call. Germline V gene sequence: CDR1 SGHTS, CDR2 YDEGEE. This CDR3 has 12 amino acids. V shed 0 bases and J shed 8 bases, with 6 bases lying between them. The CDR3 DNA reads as TGTGCCAGCAGCTTGGATGCGGACACCATATATTTT. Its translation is CASSLDADTIYF.

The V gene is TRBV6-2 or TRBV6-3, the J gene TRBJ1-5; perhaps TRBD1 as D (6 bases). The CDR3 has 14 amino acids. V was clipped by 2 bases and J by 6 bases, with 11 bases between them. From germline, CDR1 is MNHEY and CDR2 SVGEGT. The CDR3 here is CASSYGGASQPQHF. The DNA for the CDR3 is TGTGCCAGCAGTTACGGGGGGGCCAGTCAGCCCCAGCATTTT.